The rows below give T cell receptor beta chains drawn from one sample of a study of identical twins. A single record per CDR3 protein comes from TCRdb applying MiXCR to the 5' RACE reads. The sample yields some 500,000 distinct CDR3 sequences, 13% to 15% seen once. The data were also submitted as part of a second study, on yellow fever vaccine responses in identical twins.

Material: CD4+ T cells sorted from blood. The receptors were gathered from a woman between 18 and 30 years old in good health. The CDR3 runs from the conserved cysteine through the conserved F or W. Each record gives: J gene, D gene, V gene, clone size, CDR3 protein, CDR3 DNA. The D gene is left open where the match is weak. Clone size is given for some rows only: seen once, a few or many times, or a class if the clone is expanded.

TRBJ2-3 TRBD2 TRBV5-6 . CASSLPRLAGEATDTQYF TGTGCCAGCAGCTTACCGAGACTAGCGGGAGAGGCCACAGATACGCAGTATTTT
TRBJ2-7 . TRBV25-1 few CASSRPALYEQYF TGTGCCAGCAGCCGTCCCGCTTTGTACGAGCAGTACTTC
TRBJ1-1 . TRBV4-3 . CASSQDQGTEAFF TGCGCCAGCAGCCAAGATCAAGGCACTGAAGCTTTCTTT
TRBJ2-5 . TRBV11-2 . CASSLFPGRGETQYF TGTGCCAGCAGCTTATTCCCAGGCCGTGGGGAGACCCAGTACTTC
TRBJ2-3 . TRBV10-3 few CAISESGPSTDTQYF TGTGCCATCAGTGAGTCGGGACCCAGCACAGATACGCAGTATTTT
TRBJ2-3 TRBD2 TRBV5-6 few CASSLFASGVTDTQYF TGTGCCAGCAGCTTGTTCGCTAGCGGGGTGACAGATACGCAGTATTTT
TRBJ2-3 . TRBV27 . CASSFPGVQTITDMQYF TGTGCCAGCAGTTTCCCGGGTGTCCAGACGATCACAGATATGCAGTATTTT
TRBJ2-3 TRBD2 TRBV30 . CAWSRLAGGLGDTQYF TGTGCCTGGAGCCGACTAGCGGGGGGGCTTGGAGATACGCAGTATTTT
TRBJ1-5 . TRBV20-1 . CSASRTGGDNQPQHF TGCAGTGCTAGCCGAACGGGGGGAGATAATCAGCCCCAGCATTTT
TRBJ1-6 . TRBV25-1 many CASSKGPLNSPLHF TGTGCCAGCAGTAAAGGACCCCTGAATTCACCCCTCCACTTT
TRBJ2-3 . TRBV4-3 . CASSQDLTSPRDTQYF TGCGCCAGCAGCCAAGATCTCACTAGCCCTCGGGATACGCAGTATTTT
TRBJ2-5 TRBD2 TRBV24-1 many CATSRASGAGETQYF TGTGCCACCTCCCGGGCTAGCGGAGCGGGGGAGACCCAGTACTTC
TRBJ2-7 . TRBV20-1 few CSARDYGRVYEQYF TGCAGTGCTAGAGATTACGGCAGGGTTTACGAGCAGTACTTC
TRBJ2-6 TRBD1 TRBV18 . CASSQRGQGLAGANVLTF TGTGCCAGCTCACAACGGGGACAGGGCCTTGCTGGGGCCAACGTCCTGACTTTC
TRBJ2-1 TRBD2 TRBV7-2 few CASSLWAGGKEQFF TGTGCCAGCAGCTTATGGGCGGGAGGAAAAGAGCAGTTCTTC
TRBJ2-3 TRBD1 TRBV5-1 . CASSPAGTGGMDTQYF TGCGCCAGCAGCCCAGCCGGGACAGGGGGCATGGATACGCAGTATTTT
TRBJ2-1 . TRBV29-1 many CSVEKGAGSYNEQFF TGCAGCGTTGAGAAAGGGGCTGGTTCCTACAATGAGCAGTTCTTC
TRBJ1-5 TRBD1 TRBV7-2 . CASSLAGTGVQPQHF TGTGCCAGCAGCTTAGCGGGGACAGGGGTTCAGCCCCAGCATTTT
TRBJ2-3 . TRBV28 . CASSSDRRGNTDTQYF TGTGCCAGCAGTTCCGACAGGAGGGGGAACACAGATACGCAGTATTTT
TRBJ2-7 . TRBV29-1 . CSVGPLGFSYEQYF TGCAGCGTTGGCCCCCTAGGATTTTCTTACGAGCAGTACTTC
TRBJ1-5 . TRBV5-5 few CASSSHSDSLQPQHF TGTGCCAGCAGCTCCCACTCGGACAGCCTGCAGCCCCAGCATTTT
TRBJ2-7 TRBD1 TRBV5-6 . CASSARQGVLVRSYEQYF TGTGCCAGCTCTGCCCGACAGGGCGTTTTGGTAAGGTCCTACGAGCAGTACTTC
TRBJ2-5 . TRBV20-1 many CSARRGQETQYF TGCAGTGCTAGAAGGGGGCAAGAGACCCAGTACTTC
TRBJ1-5 TRBD1 TRBV12-3/TRBV12-4 . CASSGTGSTQPQHF TGTGCCAGCAGCGGGACAGGCTCAACCCAGCCCCAGCATTTT
TRBJ2-3 . TRBV27 . CAITAGTSTTDTQYF TGTGCCATCACGGCCGGGACCTCAACCACAGATACGCAGTATTTT
TRBJ1-2 TRBD1 TRBV15 few CATSGRQGANYGYTF TGTGCCACCAGCGGAAGACAGGGAGCTAACTATGGCTACACCTTC
TRBJ2-7 . TRBV20-1 few CSASQVSYEQYF TGCAGTGCTAGTCAGGTCTCCTACGAGCAGTACTTC
TRBJ2-1 . TRBV10-3 . CAMTDGSYNEQFF TGTGCCATGACCGACGGTAGCTACAATGAGCAGTTCTTC
TRBJ2-7 TRBD1 TRBV13 . CASLRFGTAPYEQCF TGTGCCAGCCTCCGATTCGGGACAGCCCCCTACGAGCAGTGCTTC
TRBJ2-1 TRBD1 TRBV29-1 few CSVDRGRSWQFF TGCAGCGTCGACAGGGGTCGAAGCTGGCAGTTCTTC
TRBJ2-7 TRBD1 TRBV7-2 . CASSEGQGGGQYF TGTGCCAGCAGCGAGGGACAGGGTGGAGGGCAGTACTTC
TRBJ2-7 TRBD2 TRBV27 . CASSPSGLAGASSYEQYF TGTGCCAGCAGTCCCTCGGGACTAGCGGGGGCAAGCTCCTACGAGCAGTACTTC
TRBJ2-3 . TRBV7-3 few CASSLDGGRDTQYF TGTGCCAGCAGCTTAGACGGGGGTAGAGATACGCAGTATTTT
TRBJ2-3 TRBD2 TRBV7-2 many CASSPPGLAGGTDTQYF TGTGCCAGCAGCCCCCCTGGACTAGCGGGGGGCACAGATACGCAGTATTTT
TRBJ2-5 . TRBV12-3/TRBV12-4 . CASSLVQGNLETQYF TGTGCCAGCAGTTTGGTTCAGGGGAATTTGGAGACCCAGTACTTC
TRBJ2-3 . TRBV28 many CASSWGVTDTQYF TGTGCCAGCAGTTGGGGGGTTACAGATACGCAGTATTTT
TRBJ2-7 . TRBV20-1 few CSARISHTGVYEQYF TGCAGTGCTAGAATATCCCATACGGGGGTCTACGAGCAGTACTTC
TRBJ2-1 . TRBV10-3 . CAINTDSYNEQFF TGTGCCATCAACACAGACTCCTACAATGAGCAGTTCTTC
TRBJ2-5 . TRBV10-1 . CASSEPGQETQYF TGCGCCAGCAGTGAGCCAGGACAAGAGACCCAGTACTTC
TRBJ2-2 . TRBV19 . CASSSGVNTGELFF TGTGCCAGTAGTTCGGGGGTGAACACCGGGGAGCTGTTTTTT
TRBJ2-4 . TRBV20-1 . CSARAGAPKNIQYF TGCAGTGCTAGAGCAGGGGCACCCAAAAACATTCAGTACTTC
TRBJ2-3 TRBD2 TRBV7-2 many CASSPLAGFINTQYF TGTGCCAGCAGCCCTTTAGCGGGGTTCATAAATACGCAGTATTTT
TRBJ1-6 . TRBV5-1 few CASSLAGRDNSPLHF TGCGCCAGCAGCTTGGCAGGGCGAGATAATTCACCCCTCCACTTT
TRBJ1-6 . TRBV7-2 few CASSSGWISPLHF TGTGCCAGCAGCTCAGGTTGGATTTCACCCCTCCACTTT
TRBJ2-7 TRBD2 TRBV28 . CASSRTSGRARSYEQYF TGTGCCAGCAGTCGGACTAGCGGGAGGGCTAGGTCCTACGAGCAGTACTTC
TRBJ2-7 TRBD2 TRBV11-2 . CASSPMTSGGAEQYF TGTGCCAGCAGCCCCATGACTAGCGGGGGGGCGGAGCAGTACTTC
TRBJ2-7 . TRBV20-1 . CSARADSYEQYF TGCAGTGCTAGGGCAGACAGCTACGAGCAGTACTTC
TRBJ2-3 TRBD2 TRBV5-1 many CASSSGGNTDTQYF TGCGCCAGCAGCTCCGGGGGGAACACAGATACGCAGTATTTT
TRBJ2-1 TRBD1 TRBV24-1 . CATSDPGQGINEQFF TGTGCCACCAGTGACCCGGGACAGGGTATCAATGAGCAGTTCTTC
TRBJ2-6 . TRBV7-9 . CASIVSGANVLTF TGTGCCAGCATCGTCTCTGGGGCCAACGTCCTGACTTTC
TRBJ2-1 TRBD1 TRBV24-1 many CATSDPGQGGNEQFF TGTGCCACCAGTGATCCGGGACAGGGAGGCAATGAGCAGTTCTTC
TRBJ2-7 TRBD2 TRBV5-1 few CASSFETSGSHEQYF TGCGCCAGCAGCTTCGAGACTAGCGGGAGCCACGAGCAGTACTTC
TRBJ2-7 TRBD1 TRBV6-2/TRBV6-3 few CASSPPGTGVPYEQYF TGTGCCAGCAGTCCACCCGGGACAGGAGTTCCCTACGAGCAGTACTTC
TRBJ1-1 . TRBV27 . CASSLSTFTEAFF TGTGCCAGCAGTTTATCGACATTCACTGAAGCTTTCTTT
TRBJ2-2 . TRBV7-3 few CASSQQRLGAGGELFF TGTGCCAGCAGCCAACAAAGGCTGGGGGCAGGCGGGGAGCTGTTTTTT
TRBJ2-1 . TRBV2 . CASSEGRAGNEQFF TGTGCCAGCAGTGAAGGTAGGGCCGGCAATGAGCAGTTCTTC
TRBJ1-2 TRBD1 TRBV5-1 . CASSSGTTGTEGNGYTF TGCGCCAGCAGCTCAGGCACTACCGGGACAGAAGGCAATGGCTACACCTTC
TRBJ2-7 TRBD1 TRBV7-9 . CASSLIGQVSSYEQYF TGTGCCAGCAGCTTAATCGGACAGGTGAGCTCCTACGAGCAGTACTTC
TRBJ2-5 . TRBV20-1 few CSARAGDRKTQYF TGCAGTGCCAGGGCAGGCGACCGAAAGACCCAGTACTTC
TRBJ2-2 . TRBV29-1 many CSVNSRSNTGELFF TGCAGCGTGAATAGCCGCTCGAACACCGGGGAGCTGTTTTTT